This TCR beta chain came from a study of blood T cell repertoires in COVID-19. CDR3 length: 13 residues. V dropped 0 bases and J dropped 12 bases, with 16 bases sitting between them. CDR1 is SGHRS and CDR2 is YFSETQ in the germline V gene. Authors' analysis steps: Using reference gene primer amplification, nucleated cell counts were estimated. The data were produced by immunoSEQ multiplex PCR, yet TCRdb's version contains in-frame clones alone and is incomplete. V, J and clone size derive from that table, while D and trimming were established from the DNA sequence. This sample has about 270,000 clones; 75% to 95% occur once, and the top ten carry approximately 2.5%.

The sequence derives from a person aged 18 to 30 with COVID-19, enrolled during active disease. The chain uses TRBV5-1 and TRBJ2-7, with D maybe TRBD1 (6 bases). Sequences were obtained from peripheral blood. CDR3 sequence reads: CASSLAGQSTWYF. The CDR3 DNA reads TGCGCCAGCAGCTTGGCCGGACAGAGTACGTGGTACTTC.